This paragraph reports one T cell receptor (beta chain). Its specificity is not known. The CDR3 loop spans 16 amino acids. Unmatched junction bases numbered 7, after V lost 5 bases and J lost 6 bases. The germline gives CDR1 SGHNT, CDR2 YENEEA. These data originate in a study of T cell responses to AZD1222 COVID-19 vaccine. Study-wide findings and caveats: Researchers report vaccine-associated CD4 TCRs spanning spike, with dominance at 160-218 and 743-854. Clonal diversity may have been underestimated in mostly white British donors. Only a handful of individuals given AZD1222 were seropositive at baseline.

Profiling relied on immunoSEQ multiplex PCR, and the TCRdb table lists in-frame clones only, not all of them. Among 45,000 to 60,000 clones listed, 70% to 80% were seen once. The chain couples TRBV11-3 to TRBJ2-3; 14 nucleotides agree with TRBD2. Material: peripheral blood, obtained on day 0 of AZD1222 vaccination. The origin of this receptor is an adult in good health. Here the CDR3 DNA reads TGTGCCAGCAGCCCGGGACTAGCGGGAGTCCGGGATACGCAGTATTTT. It translates to CASSPGLAGVRDTQYF.